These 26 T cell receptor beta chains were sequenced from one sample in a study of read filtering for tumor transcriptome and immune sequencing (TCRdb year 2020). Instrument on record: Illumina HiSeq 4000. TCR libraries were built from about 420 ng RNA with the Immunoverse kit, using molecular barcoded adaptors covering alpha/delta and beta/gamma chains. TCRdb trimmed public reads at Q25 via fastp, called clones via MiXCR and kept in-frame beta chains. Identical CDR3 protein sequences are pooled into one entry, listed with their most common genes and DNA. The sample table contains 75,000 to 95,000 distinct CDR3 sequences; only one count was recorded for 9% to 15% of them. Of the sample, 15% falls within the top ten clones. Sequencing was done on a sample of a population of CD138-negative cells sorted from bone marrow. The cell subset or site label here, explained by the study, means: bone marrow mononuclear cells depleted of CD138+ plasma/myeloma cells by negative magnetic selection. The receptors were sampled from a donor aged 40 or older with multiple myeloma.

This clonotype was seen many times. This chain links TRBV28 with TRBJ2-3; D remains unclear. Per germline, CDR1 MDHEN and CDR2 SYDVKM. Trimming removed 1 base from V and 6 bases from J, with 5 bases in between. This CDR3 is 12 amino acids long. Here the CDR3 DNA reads TGTGCCAGCAGTTTATTCGCGGATACGCAGTATTTT. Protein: CASSLFADTQYF.

This chain's CDR3 is CASSASSTASSTDTQYF. CDR3 DNA: TGTGCCAGCAGTGCGAGCTCGACAGCATCTAGCACAGATACGCAGTATTTT. The chain joins TRBV6-1 to TRBJ2-3, with TRBD1 as a possible D gene (5 bases). V lost 4 bases and J 0 bases, leaving 17 bases between the germline ends. Germline CDR1 is MNHNS and CDR2 is SASEGT. The CDR3 loop spans 17 amino acids.

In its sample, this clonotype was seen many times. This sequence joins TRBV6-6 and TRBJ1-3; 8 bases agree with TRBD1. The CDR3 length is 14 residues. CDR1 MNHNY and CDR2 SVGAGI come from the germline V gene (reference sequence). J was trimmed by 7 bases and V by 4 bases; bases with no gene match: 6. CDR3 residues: CASSSPDRENTIYF. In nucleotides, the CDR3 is TGTGCCAGCAGTTCCCCGGACAGGGAGAACACCATATATTTT.

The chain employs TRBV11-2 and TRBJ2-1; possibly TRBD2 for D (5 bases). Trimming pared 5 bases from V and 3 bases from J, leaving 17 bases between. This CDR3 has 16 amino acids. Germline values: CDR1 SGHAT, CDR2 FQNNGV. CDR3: CASSPIRGPHYNEQFF. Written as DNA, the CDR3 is TGTGCCAGCAGCCCAATTCGAGGGCCACACTACAATGAGCAGTTCTTC.

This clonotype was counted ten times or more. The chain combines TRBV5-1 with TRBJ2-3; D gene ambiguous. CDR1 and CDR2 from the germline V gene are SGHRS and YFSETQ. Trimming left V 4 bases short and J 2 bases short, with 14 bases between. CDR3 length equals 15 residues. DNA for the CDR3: TGCGCCAGCAGCCCGGTCTCAGGCATCACAGATACGCAGTATTTT. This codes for CASSPVSGITDTQYF.

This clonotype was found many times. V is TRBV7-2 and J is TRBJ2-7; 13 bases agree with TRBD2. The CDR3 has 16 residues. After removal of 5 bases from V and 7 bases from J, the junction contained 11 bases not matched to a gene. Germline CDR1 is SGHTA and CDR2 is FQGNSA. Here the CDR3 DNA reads TGTGCCAGCAGCCCAGGACTAGCGGGAGCCTCGAGGGAGCAGTACTTC. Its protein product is CASSPGLAGASREQYF. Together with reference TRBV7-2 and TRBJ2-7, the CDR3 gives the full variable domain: GAGVSQSPSNKVTEKGKDVELRCDPISGHTALYWYRQSLGQGLEFLIYFQGNSAPDKSGLPSDRFSAERTGGSVSTLTIQRTQQEDSAVYLCASSPGLAGASREQYFGPGTRLTVT.

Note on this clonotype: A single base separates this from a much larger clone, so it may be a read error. For the CDR3, the DNA is TGTGCCAGCAGGCCCCCTCGGGGGGTAATCACTGAAGCTTTCTTT. As protein: CASRPPRGVITEAFF. This chain links TRBV6-5 with TRBJ1-1, with TRBD1 as a possible D gene (5 bases). Germline CDR1 reads MNHEY; CDR2 reads SVGAGI. The V and J ends lost 6 bases and 4 bases respectively, with 18 bases between them. The CDR3 extends over 15 amino acids.

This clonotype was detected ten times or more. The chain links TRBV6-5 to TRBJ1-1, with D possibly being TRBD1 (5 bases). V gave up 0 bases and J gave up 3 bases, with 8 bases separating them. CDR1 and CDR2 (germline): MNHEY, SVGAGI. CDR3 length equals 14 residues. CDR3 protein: CASSYSAGHTEAFF. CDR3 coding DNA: TGTGCCAGCAGTTACTCAGCAGGGCACACTGAAGCTTTCTTT.

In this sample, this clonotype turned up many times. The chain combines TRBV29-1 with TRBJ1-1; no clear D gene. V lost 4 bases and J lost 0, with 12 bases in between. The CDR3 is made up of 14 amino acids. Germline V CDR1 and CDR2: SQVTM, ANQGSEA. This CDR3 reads CSVGLLRLNTEAFF. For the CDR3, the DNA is TGCAGCGTTGGACTTTTACGGTTGAACACTGAAGCTTTCTTT.

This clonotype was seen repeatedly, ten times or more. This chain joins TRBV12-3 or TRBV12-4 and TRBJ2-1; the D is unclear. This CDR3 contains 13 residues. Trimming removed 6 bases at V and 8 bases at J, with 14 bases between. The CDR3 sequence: CASSPPAEHEQFF. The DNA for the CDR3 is TGTGCCAGCAGCCCGCCGGCAGAGCATGAGCAGTTCTTC.

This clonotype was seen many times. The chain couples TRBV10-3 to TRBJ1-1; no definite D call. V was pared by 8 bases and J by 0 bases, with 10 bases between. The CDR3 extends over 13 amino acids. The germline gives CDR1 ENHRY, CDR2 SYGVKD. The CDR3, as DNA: TGTGCCATCCGGAAGGGAATGAACACTGAAGCTTTCTTT. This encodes CAIRKGMNTEAFF.

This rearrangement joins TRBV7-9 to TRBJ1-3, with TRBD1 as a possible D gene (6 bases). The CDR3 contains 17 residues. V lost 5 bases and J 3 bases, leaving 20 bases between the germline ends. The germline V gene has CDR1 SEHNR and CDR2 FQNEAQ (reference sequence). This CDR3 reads CASSPRGRGTDGNTIYF. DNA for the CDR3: TGTGCCAGCAGCCCCCGGGGCAGGGGAACGGATGGAAACACCATATATTTT. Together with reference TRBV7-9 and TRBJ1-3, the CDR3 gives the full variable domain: DTGVSQNPRHKITKRGQNVTFRCDPISEHNRLYWYRQTLGQGPEFLTYFQNEAQLEKSRLLSDRFSAERPKGSFSTLEIQRTEQGDSAMYLCASSPRGRGTDGNTIYFGEGSWLTVV.

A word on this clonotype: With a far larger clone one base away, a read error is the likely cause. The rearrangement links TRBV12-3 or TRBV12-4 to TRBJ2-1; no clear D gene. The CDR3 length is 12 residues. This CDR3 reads CASRGWGNERFF. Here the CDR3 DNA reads TGTGCCAGCAGGGGTTGGGGTAATGAGCGGTTCTTC.

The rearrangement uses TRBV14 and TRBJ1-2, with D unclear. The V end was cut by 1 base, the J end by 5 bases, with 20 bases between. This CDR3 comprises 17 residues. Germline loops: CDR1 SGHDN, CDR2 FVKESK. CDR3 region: CASSQGPAAGPLYGYTF. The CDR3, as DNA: TGTGCCAGCAGCCAAGGCCCCGCCGCAGGTCCCCTTTATGGCTACACCTTC.

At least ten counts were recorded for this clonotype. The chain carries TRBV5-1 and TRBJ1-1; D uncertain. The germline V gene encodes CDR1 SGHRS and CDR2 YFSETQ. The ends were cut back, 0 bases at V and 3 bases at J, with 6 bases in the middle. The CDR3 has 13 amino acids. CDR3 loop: CASSLERDTEAFF. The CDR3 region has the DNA TGCGCCAGCAGCTTGGAACGGGACACTGAAGCTTTCTTT.

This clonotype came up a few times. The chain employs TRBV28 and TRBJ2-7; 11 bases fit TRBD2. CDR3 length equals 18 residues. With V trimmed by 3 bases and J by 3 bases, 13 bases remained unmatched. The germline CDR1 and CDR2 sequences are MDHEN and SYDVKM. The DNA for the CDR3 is TGTGCCAGCAGTTTTGTGTCTAGCGGGAGGTCAGTCCACTACGAGCAGTACTTC. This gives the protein CASSFVSSGRSVHYEQYF. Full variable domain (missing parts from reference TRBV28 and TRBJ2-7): DVKVTQSSRYLVKRTGEKVFLECVQDMDHENMFWYRQDPGLGLRLIYFSYDVKMKEKGDIPEGYSVSREKKERFSLILESASTNQTSMYLCASSFVSSGRSVHYEQYFGPGTRLTVT.

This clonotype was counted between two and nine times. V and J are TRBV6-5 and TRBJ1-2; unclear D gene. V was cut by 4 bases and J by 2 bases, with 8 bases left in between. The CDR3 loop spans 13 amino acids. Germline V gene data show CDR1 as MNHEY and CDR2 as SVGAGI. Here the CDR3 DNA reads TGTGCCAGCAGTTCCACGGGGAACTATGGCTACACCTTC. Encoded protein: CASSSTGNYGYTF.

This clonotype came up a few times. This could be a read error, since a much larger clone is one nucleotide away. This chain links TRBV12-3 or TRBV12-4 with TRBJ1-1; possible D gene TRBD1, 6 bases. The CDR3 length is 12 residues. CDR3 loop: CASSLGDTEASF. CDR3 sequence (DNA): TGTGCCAGCAGTTTAGGGGACACTGAAGCTTCCTTT.

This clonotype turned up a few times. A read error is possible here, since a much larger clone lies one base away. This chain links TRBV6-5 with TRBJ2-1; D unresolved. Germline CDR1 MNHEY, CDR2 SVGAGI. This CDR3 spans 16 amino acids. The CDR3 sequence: CASSDPFRVANNVQFF. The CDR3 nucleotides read TGTGCCAGCAGTGACCCTTTTAGAGTGGCGAACAATGTGCAGTTCTTC.

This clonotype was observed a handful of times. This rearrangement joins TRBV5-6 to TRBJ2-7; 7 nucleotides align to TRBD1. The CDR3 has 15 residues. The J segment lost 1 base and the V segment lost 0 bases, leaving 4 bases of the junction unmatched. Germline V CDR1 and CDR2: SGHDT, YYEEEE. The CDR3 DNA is TGTGCCAGCAGCTTGGGGGGGACAGCTTCCTACGAGCAGTACTTC. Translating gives CASSLGGTASYEQYF.

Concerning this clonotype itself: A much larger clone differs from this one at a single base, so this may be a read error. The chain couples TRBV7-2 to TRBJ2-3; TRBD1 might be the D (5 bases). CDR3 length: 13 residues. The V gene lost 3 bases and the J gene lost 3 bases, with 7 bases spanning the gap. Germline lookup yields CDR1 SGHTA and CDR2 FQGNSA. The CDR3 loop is CASSFNRTDTQYF. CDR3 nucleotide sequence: TGTGCCAGCAGCTTTAACAGGACAGATACGCAGTATTTT.

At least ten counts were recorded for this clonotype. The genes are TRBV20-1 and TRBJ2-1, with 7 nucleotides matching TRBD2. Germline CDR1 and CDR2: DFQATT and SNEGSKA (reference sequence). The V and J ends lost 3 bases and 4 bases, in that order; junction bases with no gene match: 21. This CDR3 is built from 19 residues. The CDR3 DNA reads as TGCAGTGCTAGCATGGCTAGCGGTCAGGAGAAGACCAAGTACAATGAGCAGTTCTTC. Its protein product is CSASMASGQEKTKYNEQFF.

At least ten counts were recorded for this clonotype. CDR3 amino acids: CASSEARVWEGAYYNEQFF. In nucleotides, the CDR3 is TGTGCCAGCAGTGAAGCGCGAGTTTGGGAGGGGGCGTACTACAATGAGCAGTTCTTC. The chain recombines TRBV6-1 with TRBJ2-1; tentatively, D is TRBD1 or TRBD2 (7 bases each). This CDR3 has 19 residues. Germline V gene sequence: CDR1 MNHNS, CDR2 SASEGT. The V end was cut by 0 bases, the J end by 3 bases, with 21 bases between.

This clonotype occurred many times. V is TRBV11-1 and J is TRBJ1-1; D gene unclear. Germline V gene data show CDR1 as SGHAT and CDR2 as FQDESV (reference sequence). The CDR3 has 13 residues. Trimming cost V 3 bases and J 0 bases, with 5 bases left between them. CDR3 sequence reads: CASSFSVNTEAFF. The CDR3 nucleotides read TGTGCCAGCAGCTTTAGCGTGAACACTGAAGCTTTCTTT.

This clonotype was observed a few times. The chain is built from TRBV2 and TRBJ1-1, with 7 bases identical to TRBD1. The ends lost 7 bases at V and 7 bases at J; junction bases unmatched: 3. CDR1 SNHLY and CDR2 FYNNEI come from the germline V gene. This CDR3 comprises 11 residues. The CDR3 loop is CASTRDSEAFF. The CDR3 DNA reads TGTGCCAGCACTAGGGACAGTGAAGCTTTCTTT.

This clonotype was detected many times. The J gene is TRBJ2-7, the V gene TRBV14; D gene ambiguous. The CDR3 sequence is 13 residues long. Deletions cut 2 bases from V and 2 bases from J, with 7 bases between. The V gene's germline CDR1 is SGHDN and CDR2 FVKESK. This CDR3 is CASSQTVTYEQYF. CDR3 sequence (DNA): TGTGCCAGCAGCCAAACAGTCACCTACGAGCAGTACTTC.